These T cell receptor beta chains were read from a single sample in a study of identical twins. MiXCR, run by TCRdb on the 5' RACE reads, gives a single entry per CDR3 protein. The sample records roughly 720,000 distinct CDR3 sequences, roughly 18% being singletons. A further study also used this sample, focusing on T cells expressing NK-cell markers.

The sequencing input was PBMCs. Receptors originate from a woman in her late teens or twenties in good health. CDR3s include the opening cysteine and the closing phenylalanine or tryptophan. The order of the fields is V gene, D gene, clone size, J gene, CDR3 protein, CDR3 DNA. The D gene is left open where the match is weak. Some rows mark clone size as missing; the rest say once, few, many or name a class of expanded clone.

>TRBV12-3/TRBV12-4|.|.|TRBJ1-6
CASSLGGTPLHF
TGTGCCAGCAGTTTAGGTGGGACACCCCTCCACTTT
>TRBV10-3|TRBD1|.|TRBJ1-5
CAISGTGESQPQHF
TGTGCCATCAGTGGGACAGGGGAAAGTCAGCCCCAGCATTTT
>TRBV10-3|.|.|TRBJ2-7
CAISEAGYEQYF
TGTGCCATCAGTGAGGCGGGCTACGAGCAGTACTTC
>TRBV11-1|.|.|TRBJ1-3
CASSLSNGNTIYF
TGTGCCAGCAGCTTGTCGAATGGAAACACCATATATTTT
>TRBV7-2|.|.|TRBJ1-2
CASSLSTGGYTF
TGTGCCAGCAGCTTAAGTACGGGTGGCTACACCTTC
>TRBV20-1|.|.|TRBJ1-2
CSAIKEANYGYTF
TGCAGTGCTATTAAGGAAGCGAACTATGGCTACACCTTC
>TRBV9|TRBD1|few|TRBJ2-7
CASSGGQGAGEQYF
TGTGCCAGCAGCGGAGGACAGGGGGCGGGAGAGCAGTACTTC
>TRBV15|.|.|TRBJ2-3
CATSRSLTDTQYF
TGTGCCACCAGCAGGTCCCTTACAGATACGCAGTATTTT
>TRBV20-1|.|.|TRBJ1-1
CSASAQENTEAFF
TGCAGTGCTAGCGCACAGGAGAACACTGAAGCTTTCTTT
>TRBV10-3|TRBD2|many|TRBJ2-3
CAIRRAGGADTQYF
TGTGCCATCAGGCGAGCCGGGGGGGCGGATACGCAGTATTTT
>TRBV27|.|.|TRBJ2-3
CASSPRPPDSRMKNTQYF
TGTGCCAGCAGTCCCCGGCCCCCGGACAGTAGAATGAAGAATACGCAGTATTTT
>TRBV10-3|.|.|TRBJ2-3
CASRESTSVYDTQYF
TGTGCCAGTCGGGAGTCCACCAGTGTGTACGATACGCAGTATTTT
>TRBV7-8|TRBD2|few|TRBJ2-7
CASSLWDYNYEQYF
TGTGCCAGCAGCCTGTGGGACTATAACTACGAGCAGTACTTC
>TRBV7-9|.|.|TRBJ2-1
CASSLLVGRNEQFF
TGTGCCAGCAGCTTATTGGTAGGGAGGAATGAGCAGTTCTTC
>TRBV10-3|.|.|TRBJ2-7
CAISEAQTTYEQYF
TGTGCCATCAGTGAGGCCCAAACCACCTACGAGCAGTACTTC
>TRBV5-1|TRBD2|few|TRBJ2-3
CASSLFSGGGTDTQYF
TGCGCCAGCAGCTTGTTCAGCGGGGGGGGCACAGATACGCAGTATTTT
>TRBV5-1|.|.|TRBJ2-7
CASREAGTYEQYF
TGCGCCAGCAGGGAGGCAGGAACCTACGAGCAGTACTTC
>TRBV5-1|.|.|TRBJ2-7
CASSELGRSYEQYF
TGCGCCAGCAGCGAACTTGGGCGCTCCTACGAGCAGTACTTC
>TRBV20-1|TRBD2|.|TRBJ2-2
CCARRAGGTNTGELFF
TGCTGTGCTAGAAGGGCGGGAGGAACGAACACCGGGGAGCTGTTTTTT
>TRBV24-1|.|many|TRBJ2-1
CATSAGDQSSYNEQFF
TGTGCCACCAGTGCCGGGGACCAAAGCTCCTACAATGAGCAGTTCTTC
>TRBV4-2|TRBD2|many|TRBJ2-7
CASSQGGGSYEQYF
TGTGCCAGCAGCCAAGGGGGGGGGTCCTACGAGCAGTACTTC
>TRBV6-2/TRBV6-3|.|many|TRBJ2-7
CASSYSSDSYEQYF
TGTGCCAGCAGTTACTCGTCTGATTCCTACGAGCAGTACTTC
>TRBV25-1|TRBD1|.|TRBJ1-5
CASSPGGLGQPQHF
TGTGCCAGCAGCCCAGGGGGCCTGGGTCAGCCCCAGCATTTT
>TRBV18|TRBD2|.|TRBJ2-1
CASSTPPGLGAYEQFF
TGTGCCAGCTCAACCCCGCCGGGACTAGGAGCATATGAGCAGTTCTTC